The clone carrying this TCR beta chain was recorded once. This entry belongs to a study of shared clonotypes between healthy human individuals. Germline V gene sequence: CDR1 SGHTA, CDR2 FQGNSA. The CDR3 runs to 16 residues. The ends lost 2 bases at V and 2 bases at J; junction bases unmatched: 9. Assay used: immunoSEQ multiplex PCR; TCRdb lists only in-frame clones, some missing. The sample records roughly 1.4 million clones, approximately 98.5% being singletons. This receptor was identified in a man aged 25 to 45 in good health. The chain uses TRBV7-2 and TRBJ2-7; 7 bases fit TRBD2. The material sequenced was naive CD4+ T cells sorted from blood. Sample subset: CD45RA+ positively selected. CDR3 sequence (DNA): TGTGCCAGCAGCTTATCGGTGGCGGGAGTAACCTACGAGCAGTACTTC. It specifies CASSLSVAGVTYEQYF.